The source of this TCR beta chain is a study of blood T cells in healthy people across ages. At the level of the study: Template switching picked up about one barcoded beta molecule for each two T cells. Study-wide points: Long-lived donors exceeded aged donors in naive CD4+ cells and diversity.

The CDR3 length is 15 residues. In germline, CDR1 is SEHNR, CDR2 FQNEAQ (reference sequence). A J-beta primer mix and a sample-barcoded 5' primer were used in a second PCR of about 7 to 12 cycles. TCRdb processed the 5' RACE reads anew with MiXCR; each CDR3 protein has one entry. The sample shows about 730,000 distinct CDR3 sequences, roughly 44% of them seen only once. RNA extraction gave at least 5 micrograms of total RNA per sample. With regard to this clonotype: The antigen remains unidentified. At one boundary the junction diverges from the germline segment, which might be a read error.

The sample comprised blood. The source of this sequence is a woman aged 60-70 years in good health. The V and J genes are TRBV7-9 and TRBJ2-3; 11 nucleotides align to TRBD2. The CDR3 coding sequence is TGTGTCAGCAGCTTGACTAGCGGGACCACAGATGCGCAGTATTTT. Amino acids: CVSSLTSGTTDAQYF. Filled out from reference TRBV7-9 and TRBJ2-3, the complete variable domain reads DTGVSQNPRHKITKRGQNVTFRCDPISEHNRLYWYRQTLGQGPEFLTYFQNEAQLEKSRLLSDRFSAERPKGSFSTLEIQRTEQGDSAMYLCVSSLTSGTTDAQYFGPGTRLTVL.